A single sample gave rise to the 10 T cell receptor beta chains below, sequenced in a study of blood T cell repertoires in COVID-19. Using immunoSEQ multiplex PCR, the repertoire was profiled, and TCRdb retains in-frame clones only, with some absent. The sample holds 250,000 to 350,000 clones, about 81% seen once. Sequenced sample: peripheral blood. These receptors were taken from a human donor with COVID-19, enrolled during active disease. The donor label of this sample is uncertain.

The chain is built from TRBV27 and TRBJ2-1, with 9 nucleotides matching TRBD1. Germline values: CDR1 MNHEY, CDR2 SMNVEV (reference sequence). The V gene end was trimmed by 8 bases and the J gene end by 1 base; junction bases not matched to a gene: 3. The CDR3 covers 14 residues. The DNA for the CDR3 is TGTGCCAGCTACGGACAGGGGTCCTACAATGAGCAGTTCTTC. It specifies CASYGQGSYNEQFF.

V and J are TRBV5-1 and TRBJ2-7; 9 nucleotides match TRBD1. The CDR3 has 17 amino acids. CDR1 is SGHRS and CDR2 is YFSETQ in the germline V gene. J gave up 12 bases and V 0 bases, and 19 bases lay outside the gene matches. Written as DNA, the CDR3 is TGCGCCAGCAGCTTGGAATATCGGGACAGGGAAGCGGTTATACGGTACTTC. This codes for CASSLEYRDREAVIRYF.

The chain is built from TRBV2 and TRBJ1-1; TRBD1 might be the D (6 bases). Trimming took 2 bases from V and 3 from J, leaving 10 bases between them. CDR1 is SNHLY and CDR2 is FYNNEI in the germline V gene. The CDR3 contains 14 residues. The CDR3 DNA sequence: TGTGCCAGCAGTGAAACCAGGGGATACACTGAAGCTTTCTTT. Amino acid sequence: CASSETRGYTEAFF.

V and J are TRBV19 and TRBJ1-2; TRBD1 might be the D (6 bases). Germline CDR1 is LNHDA and CDR2 is SQIVND (reference sequence). The CDR3 sequence is 14 residues long. The ends were cut back, 5 bases at V and 3 bases at J, with 13 bases in the middle. The CDR3 sequence: CASSAPSGDYGYTF. Written as DNA, the CDR3 is TGTGCCAGTAGTGCCCCCTCAGGGGACTATGGCTACACCTTC.

The chain links TRBV19 to TRBJ2-1, with D possibly being TRBD1 (6 bases). Germline CDR1 LNHDA, CDR2 SQIVND (reference sequence). Trimming stripped 10 bases from V and 6 bases from J, with 19 bases between. The length of the CDR3 is 14 residues. CDR3 DNA: TGTGCCACTCAGCAAGTGGGGGCGACCAATGAGCAGTTCTTC. Translating it yields CATQQVGATNEQFF.

The chain combines TRBV7-3 with TRBJ1-6, with TRBD1 as a possible D gene (5 bases). Germline V CDR1 and CDR2: SGHTA, FQGTGA. The V end was cut by 4 bases, the J end by 8 bases, with 12 bases between. The CDR3 extends over 14 amino acids. The CDR3 loop reads CASSSQGWDSPLHF. As DNA, the CDR3 is TGTGCCAGCAGCTCCCAGGGTTGGGATTCACCCCTCCACTTT.

The chain links TRBV9 to TRBJ1-1, with D uncertain. CDR1 is SGDLS and CDR2 is YYNGEE in the germline V gene. V was shortened by 4 bases and J by 1 base, with 8 bases between the two germline ends. The CDR3 has 13 residues. CDR3 amino acids: CASSPRWNTEAFF. CDR3 bases: TGTGCCAGCAGCCCTCGGTGGAACACTGAAGCTTTCTTT.

The CDR3 is CASSEIRGAGTGELFF. CDR3 sequence (DNA): TGTGCCAGCAGTGAAATTCGGGGGGCAGGCACCGGGGAGCTGTTTTTT. The chain has TRBV6-1 and TRBJ2-2; a weak D match, TRBD2 (7 bases). The V gene lost 2 bases and the J gene lost 4 bases, with 14 bases spanning the gap. CDR1 MNHNS and CDR2 SASEGT come from the germline V gene. This CDR3 spans 16 amino acids.

The count of this clone is one. The J gene is TRBJ2-3, the V gene TRBV3-1 (or the pseudogene TRBV3-2); 8 nucleotides agree with TRBD2. The ends lost 4 bases at V and 2 bases at J; junction bases unmatched: 8. The CDR3 consists of 16 residues. The germline V gene has CDR1 LGHDT and CDR2 YNNKEL (reference sequence). For the CDR3, the DNA is TGTGCCAGCAGCCCATCCACGGGAGGGTACACAGATACGCAGTATTTT. It encodes CASSPSTGGYTDTQYF.

The chain couples TRBV28 to TRBJ1-5; TRBD1 might be the D (6 bases). The CDR3 extends over 13 amino acids. Germline assignment: CDR1 MDHEN and CDR2 SYDVKM. V gave up 7 bases and J gave up 4 bases, with 11 bases separating them. The CDR3 sequence: CASMDSGNQPQHF. For the CDR3, the DNA is TGTGCCAGCATGGACAGCGGAAATCAGCCCCAGCATTTT.